The next 20 T cell receptor beta chains were all read from a single sample in a study of regulatory T cells in long-lasting Graves disease. CDR3-region Arm-PCR and iRepertoire HTBI primers produced the TCR beta libraries. One entry per CDR3 protein results from TCRdb running MiXCR on the multiplex PCR reads. The table shows approximately 270,000 distinct CDR3 sequences, with approximately 20% occurring only once. Specified time point: newly diagnosed GD, antithyroid drugs for less than 3 months. With RNA extracted from PBMCs as input, the TCR library was made. This sample also appeared in a second study, on T cells in Graves' hyperthyroidism and ophthalmopathy.

The sequences come from peripheral blood mononuclear cells (PBMCs), collected at new diagnosis, from a patient treated with antithyroid drugs. The source of these receptors is a woman aged 25 to 39 with Graves disease.

This clonotype was picked up a small number of times. The chain recombines TRBV11-3 with TRBJ1-6; 7 bases are shared with TRBD1. From germline, CDR1 is SGHNT and CDR2 YENEEA. The CDR3 spans 13 residues. Trimming removed 6 bases from V and 9 bases from J; junction bases left unmatched: 5. The CDR3 spells CASSTHRGSPLHF. DNA of the CDR3: TGTGCCAGCAGTACACACAGGGGTTCACCCCTCCACTTT.

The chain carries TRBV5-4 and TRBJ2-2; D gene uncertain. The V gene's germline CDR1 is SGHNT and CDR2 YYREEE (reference sequence). CDR3 size: 13 residues. Trimming pared 2 bases from V and 6 bases from J, leaving 8 bases between. The CDR3 DNA reads TGTGCCAGCAGCTTCGAATGGGCCGGGGAGCTGTTTTTT. Translating gives CASSFEWAGELFF.

This clonotype has a count of ten or more. The CDR3: CASSFQTSGDEQYF. As DNA, the CDR3 is TGTGCCAGCAGCTTCCAGACTAGCGGGGACGAGCAGTACTTC. The chain combines TRBV7-2 with TRBJ2-7; the match to TRBD2 covers 11 bases. Per germline, CDR1 SGHTA and CDR2 FQGNSA. The ends lost 3 bases at V and 5 bases at J; junction bases unmatched: 3. This CDR3 is built from 14 residues.

This clonotype appeared many times. The chain links TRBV3-1 to TRBJ1-2; no clear D. The V gene's germline CDR1 is LGHDT and CDR2 YNNKEL (reference sequence). This CDR3 spans 15 amino acids. Trimming removed 1 base from V and 5 bases from J, with 14 bases in between. DNA for the CDR3: TGTGCCAGCAGCCAAGCCCGCCGAGGGATATATGGCTACACCTTC. It codes for CASSQARRGIYGYTF.

V and J are TRBV13 and TRBJ2-2; D ambiguous. This CDR3 contains 12 residues. Trimming cost V 6 bases and J 5 bases, with 7 bases left between them. Germline V lookup: CDR1 PRHDT, CDR2 FYEKMQ (reference sequence). Written as DNA, the CDR3 is TGTGCCAGCAGGGCGCCGACCGGGGAGCTGTTTTTT. Its translation: CASRAPTGELFF.

This clonotype occurred many times. The chain is built from TRBV6-1 and TRBJ2-1; TRBD1 aligns across 8 bases. CDR1 is MNHNS, CDR2 SASEGT, per germline. There are 15 residues in the CDR3. V lost 5 bases to trimming and J lost 5 bases; unmatched junction nucleotides: 8. The CDR3 nucleotides read TGTGCCAGCAGTCTAACAGGGGGAAGGGACAATGAGCAGTTCTTC. Translating it yields CASSLTGGRDNEQFF.

This chain links TRBV20-1 with TRBJ2-3; 11 bases match TRBD2. J was trimmed by 1 base and V by 1 base; bases with no gene match: 4. The germline gives CDR1 DFQATT, CDR2 SNEGSKA (reference sequence). The CDR3 is made up of 16 amino acids. The chain's CDR3 is CSARGASGGRTDTQYF. The CDR3 DNA follows: TGCAGTGCTAGAGGGGCTAGCGGGGGGCGCACAGATACGCAGTATTTT.

The V and J genes are TRBV20-1 and TRBJ2-3; maybe TRBD1 (5 bases). Trimming removed 0 bases from V and 4 bases from J, with 11 bases in between. CDR1 and CDR2 from the germline V gene are DFQATT and SNEGSKA (reference sequence). The CDR3 is 14 amino acids. Here the CDR3 DNA reads TGCAGTGCTAGAGATAGCAGGGTCCCAGATACGCAGTATTTT. This encodes CSARDSRVPDTQYF.

This clonotype was picked up many times. Here the CDR3 reads CSVARDSSGYTF. Written as DNA, the CDR3 is TGCAGCGTTGCCAGGGACAGTAGTGGCTACACCTTC. The J gene is TRBJ1-2, the V gene TRBV29-1, with TRBD1 matching 7 bases. Trimming removed 4 bases from V and 7 bases from J; junction bases left unmatched: 6. Germline V gene sequence: CDR1 SQVTM, CDR2 ANQGSEA. The CDR3 has 12 amino acids.

This clonotype has a count of ten or more. DNA for the CDR3: TGCGCCAGCAGTGTGAGGCGGGGGGCCAATGAGCAGTTCTTC. Translated: CASSVRRGANEQFF. The J gene is TRBJ2-1, the V gene TRBV10-2, with TRBD2 matching over 8 bases. The germline V gene has CDR1 WSHSY and CDR2 SAAADI. The CDR3 is made up of 14 amino acids. Germline trimming cut 4 bases from V and 6 bases from J; bases unmatched to any gene: 5.

This clonotype was counted many times. The chain uses TRBV2 and TRBJ2-7; D possibly corresponds to TRBD2 (5 bases). The CDR3 runs to 13 residues. Germline assignment: CDR1 SNHLY and CDR2 FYNNEI. V shed 4 bases and J shed 6 bases, with 13 bases lying between them. CDR3 in amino acids: CASSGPGSPEQYF. CDR3 nucleotides: TGTGCCAGCAGTGGGCCGGGATCCCCCGAGCAGTACTTC. The whole variable domain, remainder taken from reference TRBV2 and TRBJ2-7, is EPEVTQTPSHQVTQMGQEVILRCVPISNHLYFYWYRQILGQKVEFLVSFYNNEISEKSEIFDDQFSVERPDGSNFTLKIRSTKLEDSAMYFCASSGPGSPEQYFGPGTRLTVT.

This clonotype has a count of ten or more. The chain uses TRBV20-1 and TRBJ2-2, with 8 nucleotides matching TRBD1. Germline CDR1 reads DFQATT; CDR2 reads SNEGSKA (reference sequence). The J segment lost 1 base and the V segment lost 1 base, leaving 5 bases of the junction unmatched. The CDR3 loop spans 16 amino acids. The CDR3 spells CSARVVGTGNTGELFF. CDR3 in DNA: TGCAGTGCTAGAGTGGTTGGGACAGGGAACACCGGGGAGCTGTTTTTT.

Ten or more counts support this clonotype. The rearrangement joins TRBV6-1 to TRBJ1-1; 7 bases fit TRBD1. The CDR3 is made up of 13 amino acids. Germline V gene data show CDR1 as MNHNS and CDR2 as SASEGT. The junction had 6 bases not matched to a gene; V was cut back by 4 bases and J by 7 bases. CDR3 amino acids: CASSATGWREAFF. As DNA, the CDR3 is TGTGCCAGCAGTGCGACAGGGTGGCGTGAAGCTTTCTTT.

There are many counts of this clonotype. The chain links TRBV5-1 to TRBJ2-1; 8 nucleotides agree with TRBD1. Germline loops: CDR1 SGHRS, CDR2 YFSETQ. V lost 2 bases, J lost 4 bases, and 5 bases stayed unmatched. This CDR3 contains 15 residues. CDR3 in amino acids: CASSFGQGAYNEQFF. The CDR3, as DNA: TGCGCCAGCAGCTTCGGGCAGGGGGCTTACAATGAGCAGTTCTTC.

The gene calls are TRBV18 and TRBJ2-3; tentatively, D is TRBD1 (6 bases). The CDR3 is 12 residues long. V dropped 8 bases and J dropped 5 bases, with 11 bases sitting between them. The V gene's germline CDR1 is KGHSH and CDR2 LQKENI. DNA for the CDR3: TGTGCCAGCATACAGGGTCGAGATACGCAGTATTTT. This gives the protein CASIQGRDTQYF. The full variable domain, completed using reference TRBV18 and TRBJ2-3, is NAGVMQNPRHLVRRRGQEARLRCSPMKGHSHVYWYRQLPEEGLKFMVYLQKENIIDESGMPKERFSAEFPKEGPSILRIQQVVRGDSAAYFCASIQGRDTQYFGPGTRLTVL.

This clonotype was observed many times. The chain employs TRBV4-2 and TRBJ2-5, with a tentative D call TRBD2 (6 bases). The CDR3 has 15 residues. CDR1 and CDR2 (germline): LGHNA, YNFKEQ. V shed 1 base and J shed 2 bases, with 11 bases lying between them. CDR3 in amino acids: CASSQASSGQETQYF. CDR3 coding DNA: TGTGCCAGCAGCCAAGCATCAAGCGGGCAAGAGACCCAGTACTTC.

This clonotype was found a few times. This chain uses TRBV7-8 with TRBJ2-6; D not certain. This CDR3 comprises 17 residues. V lost 4 bases and J 0 bases, leaving 13 bases between the germline ends. Germline CDR1 SGHVS, CDR2 FQNEAQ. CDR3 protein: CASSWVIDHSGANVLTF. Here the CDR3 DNA reads TGTGCCAGCAGCTGGGTTATAGATCACTCTGGGGCCAACGTCCTGACTTTC. The full variable domain, with the rest looked up from reference TRBV7-8 and TRBJ2-6, is GAGVSQSPRYKVAKRGQDVALRCDPISGHVSLFWYQQALGQGPEFLTYFQNEAQLDKSGLPSDRFFAERPEGSVSTLKIQRTQQEDSAVYLCASSWVIDHSGANVLTFGAGSRLTVL.

The rearrangement uses TRBV11-2 and TRBJ2-3, with TRBD2 matching 9 bases. V dropped 2 bases and J dropped 2; count of bases not matched to a gene: 11. The CDR3 is made up of 18 amino acids. Germline CDR1 and CDR2: SGHAT and FQNNGV. The CDR3 reads CASSLHTDSGRFTDTQYF. The CDR3, as DNA: TGTGCCAGCAGCTTACATACGGATAGCGGGAGATTCACAGATACGCAGTATTTT.

This clonotype was observed many times. The genes are TRBV5-1 and TRBJ2-6; 7 bases agree with TRBD1. Germline assignment: CDR1 SGHRS and CDR2 YFSETQ. The CDR3 covers 16 residues. The trim removed 4 bases at V and 0 bases at J, leaving 4 bases unmatched. CDR3 sequence reads: CASSPGQTSGANVLTF. The CDR3 nucleotides read TGCGCCAGCAGCCCGGGACAGACCTCTGGGGCCAACGTCCTGACTTTC.

This clonotype came up a few times. V gene TRBV6-1 combines with J gene TRBJ2-2; no clear D gene. The V gene's germline CDR1 is MNHNS and CDR2 SASEGT. V was clipped by 8 bases and J by 7 bases, with 8 bases between them. The CDR3 consists of 11 residues. The CDR3 DNA reads TGTGCCAGCGTTCTGGGCGGGGAGCTGTTTTTT. Translating it yields CASVLGGELFF.